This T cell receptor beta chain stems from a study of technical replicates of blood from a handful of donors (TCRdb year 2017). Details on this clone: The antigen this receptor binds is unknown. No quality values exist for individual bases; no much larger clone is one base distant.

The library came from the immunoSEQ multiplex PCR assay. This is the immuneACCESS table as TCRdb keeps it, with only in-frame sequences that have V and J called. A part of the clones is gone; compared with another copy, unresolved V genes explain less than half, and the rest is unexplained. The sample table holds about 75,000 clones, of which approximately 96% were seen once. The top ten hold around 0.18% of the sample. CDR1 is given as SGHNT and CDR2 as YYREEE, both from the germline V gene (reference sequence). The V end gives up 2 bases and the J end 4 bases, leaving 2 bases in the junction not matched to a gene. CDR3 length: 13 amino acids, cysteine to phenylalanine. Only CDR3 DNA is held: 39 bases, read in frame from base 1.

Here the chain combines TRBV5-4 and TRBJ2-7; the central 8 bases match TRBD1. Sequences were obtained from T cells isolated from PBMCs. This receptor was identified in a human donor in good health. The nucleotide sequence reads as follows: TGTGCCAGCAGCTTAGACAGGGGTTACGAGCAGTACTTC. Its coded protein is CASSLDRGYEQYF.